This TCR beta chain is from a study of shared clonotypes between healthy human individuals. Overall study context: Each donor's CD8 memory used one plate, CD8 naive two, each CD4 subset three. Study-wide findings and caveats: Despite large depth, rarefaction showed incomplete sorted-subset sequencing.

CDR3 length equals 15 residues. Germline V gives CDR1 KGHSH, CDR2 LQKENI. The V end was cut by 1 base, the J end by 2 bases, with 9 bases between. About this clone itself: Its antigen is not known.

Generated by immunoSEQ multiplex PCR, the TCRdb table keeps only in-frame clones and is missing some. The data contain over 2 million clones, 85% to 95% of them singletons. This chain joins TRBV18 and TRBJ1-3, with D possibly TRBD1 on 5 matching bases. The sequenced sample consisted of naive CD4+ T cells sorted from blood. Subset here: CD45RA+ positively selected. This receptor was obtained from a man in his late teens or twenties in good health. The CDR3 DNA follows: TGTGCCAGCTCACCACTCTTGGGGCCTGGAAACACCATATATTTT. Translating it yields CASSPLLGPGNTIYF.